The rows below give T cell receptor beta chains drawn from one sample of a study of STAT5B mutations in CD4+ large granular lymphocyte leukemia. Method: immunoSEQ multiplex PCR; TCRdb's copy keeps in-frame clones and lacks some. Of about 21,000 clones in the sample, about 75% are singletons; the top ten hold around 28%. The specimen sequenced was CD4+ T cells from blood buffy coats. These receptor sequences come from a human donor in good health. Each CDR3 is given with its conserved first and last residue. D genes are given only for firm matches. Only part of the rows carry a size: once, few, many, or a class if the clone is expanded.

v_call,j_call,clone_size,d_call,cdr3_nt,cdr3_aa
TRBV7-3,TRBJ2-7,NA,TRBD1,TGTGCCAGCAGCTTAGAGGGACAGGGTTTCAGGCAGTACTTC,CASSLEGQGFRQYF
TRBV9,TRBJ1-2,NA,TRBD1,TGTGCCAGCAGCCCCTCCGGACAGGGCGGCGGCTACACCTTC,CASSPSGQGGGYTF
TRBV5-4,TRBJ2-1,few,TRBD2,TGTGCCAGCAGCCCAACTAGCGGGAGTGCCTACAATGAGCAGTTCTTC,CASSPTSGSAYNEQFF
TRBV11-3,TRBJ2-1,NA,NA,TGTGCCAGCAGCACGGGACTGGCCTCCTACAATGAGCAGTTCTTC,CASSTGLASYNEQFF
TRBV28,TRBJ2-1,NA,NA,TGTGCCAGCCACTCCCCCGCACCAAATGAGCAGTTCTTC,CASHSPAPNEQFF
TRBV5-1,TRBJ2-3,NA,NA,TGCGCCAGCAGCCGGGCGACCGGGCTAAGGGTGTCAGATACGCAGTATTTT,CASSRATGLRVSDTQYF
TRBV6-1,TRBJ1-1,NA,NA,TGTGCCAGCAGTGAGGTAGAGCCCACTGAAGCTTTCTTT,CASSEVEPTEAFF
TRBV4-3,TRBJ2-2,NA,NA,TGCGCCAGCAGCCAAGTCCCCGTGAACACCGGGGAGCTGTTTTTT,CASSQVPVNTGELFF
TRBV9,TRBJ2-7,NA,NA,TGTGCCAGCAGCCCCCTCCGGCAGACTGTCACCGAGCAGTACTTC,CASSPLRQTVTEQYF
TRBV6-1,TRBJ2-2,NA,TRBD1,TGTGCCAGCAAATCTCGACAGGGGAACACCGGGGAGCTGTTTTTT,CASKSRQGNTGELFF